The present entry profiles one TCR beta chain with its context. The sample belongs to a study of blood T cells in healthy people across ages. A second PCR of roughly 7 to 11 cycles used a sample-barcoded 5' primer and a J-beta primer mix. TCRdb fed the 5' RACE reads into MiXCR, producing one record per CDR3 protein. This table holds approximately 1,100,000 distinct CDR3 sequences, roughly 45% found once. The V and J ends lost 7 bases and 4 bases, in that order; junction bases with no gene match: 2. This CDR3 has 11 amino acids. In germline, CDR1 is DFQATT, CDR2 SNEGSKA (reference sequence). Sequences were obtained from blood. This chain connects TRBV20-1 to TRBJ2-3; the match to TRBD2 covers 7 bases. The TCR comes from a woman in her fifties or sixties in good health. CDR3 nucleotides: TGCAGTGTCCGGGGGGCAGATACGCAGTATTTT. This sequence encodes CSVRGADTQYF.